The entry below describes one T cell receptor beta chain. The antigen remains undetermined. V was clipped by 0 bases and J by 4 bases, with 9 bases between them. The CDR3 runs to 14 residues. Looked up from germline, CDR1 is SGDLS and CDR2 is YYNGEE. The data originate from a study of T cells after yellow fever vaccination. Study at large: Preparation of fractions with low cell numbers was performed using SMART-Seq v4 Ultra Low Input.

5'RACE template switching added a universal primer site and UMIs to TCR cDNA. TCRdb independently ran MiXCR on the 5' RACE reads; one entry per CDR3 protein. This table holds 400,000 to 450,000 distinct CDR3 sequences, about 19% found once. Findings and limits, study-wide: At around 96% for CD4 and about 91% for CD8, most primary-vaccination clones showed up again after the booster. FACS-sorted repertoires could harbor abundant contaminating bulk-population clonotypes.

The TCR sequence derives from a young man who received the YFV17D yellow fever vaccine. The chain is built from TRBV9 and TRBJ2-3, with TRBD1 as a possible D gene (5 bases). This sample comprised PBMCs, obtained before the yellow fever booster vaccination. The CDR3 here is CASSVEGPPDTQYF. In nucleotides, the CDR3 is TGTGCCAGCAGCGTAGAGGGGCCCCCAGATACGCAGTATTTT. The whole variable domain, filled in from reference TRBV9 and TRBJ2-3, reads DSGVTQTPKHLITATGQRVTLRCSPRSGDLSVYWYQQSLDQGLQFLIQYYNGEERAKGNILERFSAQQFPDLHSELNLSSLELGDSALYFCASSVEGPPDTQYFGPGTRLTVL.